The T cell receptor beta chain described here comes from a study of blood T cell repertoires in COVID-19 (TCRdb year 2020). Concerning the study at large: Samples from collaborators originated in the United States, Italy and Spain and spanned both the acute and convalescent phases of COVID-19. Sample metadata almost always included a de-identified subject ID, COVID-19 status, age in years and sex. Samples came from the ongoing ImmuneRACE study (first 160 participants) plus 1,254 subjects from 6 global collaborators. The repertoires were made available in a free public database intended to serve as a resource for research on the immune response to SARS-CoV-2. Deeply sampled blood TCRbeta repertoires from subjects exposed to, actively infected with, or recovered from COVID-19 were included in the dataset. Where available, HLA class I and class II types were taken from metadata supplied by the sample provider and were not determined by assay-based typing. The material from the prospective study consisted of cDNA or gDNA derived from T cells, B-cell-depleted T cells, or PBMCs. Beyond this particular receptor, the publication reports: The amount of clinical and demographic metadata varied by source and participant and was provided uncurated.

In the germline V gene, CDR1 corresponds to SGDLS and CDR2 to YYNGEE. The CDR3 measures 17 amino acids from cysteine to phenylalanine. Only the CDR3 portion is preserved as DNA: 51 bases, with reading frame beginning at the first base. Trimming removed 0 bases from V and 5 bases from J; the gene matches leave 11 bases unexplained. TCRbeta CDR3 regions were amplified from genomic DNA using the immunoSEQ Assay, a bias-controlled multiplex PCR. Per the source publication's procedure: The number of nucleated cells in each sample was estimated by amplification of reference gene primers within the assay. To quantify the absolute abundance of each unique TCRbeta CDR3 rearrangement, sequence reads were collapsed and filtered. For each sample, productive Simpson clonality was calculated as the square root of Simpson's diversity index over productive rearrangements. Entries here come from immuneACCESS through TCRdb and include only in-frame sequences with V and J called. Some clones fail to appear in such tables; in the studies checked, an unresolved V gene covers under half of the shortfall, and the cause of the remainder is unknown. V, J and clone size are those of that table, while D and trimming were read from the DNA. The sample table records some 150,000 clones; roughly 90% of these occur just once. Approximately 2.5% of the sample comes from the top ten.

Each collaborating institution followed its own protocols to collect whole blood in K2EDTA tubes. For TCRbeta analysis, collaborators shipped samples as frozen whole blood, isolated PBMCs, or DNA extracted from either of those sample types. Of note for this clone: No antigen is known for it. Base qualities were left out, and no much larger clone turns up one base away.

This clonotype originated in a human donor in a cohort sampled during active COVID-19. The chain couples TRBV9 to TRBJ2-3, and 8 junction bases match TRBD2. Material for sequencing was peripheral blood. The nucleotide sequence is TGTGCCAGCAGCGTAGCCCCCGGGGGGGGGATTCTAGATACGCAGTATTTT. Its protein is CASSVAPGGGILDTQYF.